This T cell receptor beta chain came from a study of T cell responses to AZD1222 COVID-19 vaccine (dated by TCRdb to the early 2020s). With regard to the full study: A total of over 230 trial participants underwent TCR sequencing, of whom 200 to 220 received two doses of AZD1222 and some 25 received two doses of the MenACWY control vaccine. Trial participants were enrolled into age subgroups of 18-55, 56-69 and 70-plus years, which contained roughly 150, 30 and 60 TCR-sequenced participants, respectively. The investigation overall reported the following: The whole spike protein was spanned by vaccine-associated CD4 TCRs, and dominant responses were seen in regions 160-218 and 743-854. Reportedly, almost half of the unique spike-specific TCRs recognized epitopes lying outside the regions that are mutated in the B.1.351 and B.1.1.7 variants. The 56-69-year group was small, and its depth increase did not reach significance, likely because of low power. After two AZD1222 doses, spike-specific TCR breadth and depth were significantly higher than at day 0 and than in MenACWY recipients. Most participants were white British and females outnumbered males, and the authors suggested that clonal diversity may have been underestimated. Because no day 14 peak-response samples were available, repertoires were characterized only after the peak T cell response. Conclusions about previously exposed vaccinees were limited because only a handful of AZD1222 recipients were SARS-CoV-2 seropositive at baseline.

The sample's time point label, decoded: about 28 days (+/-7) after the second vaccine dose. AZD1222 recipients given second doses at about 4 weeks or at about 12 weeks were pooled, since spike-specific TCR depth and breadth were not found to differ between the two schedules. Vaccinee samples were obtained from the UK trials COV001 and COV002, which included a single-blind randomized controlled phase 2/3 trial of AZD1222 (ChAdOx1 nCoV-19) in healthy adults. For TCRbeta chain sequencing, PBMC samples from trial participants were taken at day 0 and at day 28 after the second dose. There are 14 amino acids in the CDR3, from cysteine to phenylalanine inclusive. This entry keeps only the CDR3 DNA: 42 bases, framed from base 1. From V the trimming removes 4 bases and from J it removes 5 bases, while the gene matches leave 8 bases of the junction unaccounted for. CDR1 SGDLS and CDR2 YYNGEE are derived from the germline V gene.

The CDR3 regions of human TCRbeta chains were analyzed by immunosequencing. Under the source paper's analysis protocol: Repertoire TCRs were matched against a reference library of SARS-CoV-2-specific TCRs generated with the MIRA antigen-specificity platform. Breadth was defined as the fraction of unique TCRs that were SARS-CoV-2-associated. Depth was defined as the fraction of total T cells that were SARS-CoV-2-associated. Using the MIRA data, every spike-specific TCR was mapped to the spike region that the TCR reacted to and assigned to either a CD4 or a CD8 class. Log10-transformed breadth and depth values were compared by one-way ANOVA with Sidak's multiple comparisons tests. TCRdb limited this immuneACCESS table to in-frame rearrangements with V and J called. A share of clones is missing; checked studies link under half to unresolved V genes, and the rest is unexplained. V, J and clone size derive from that table, while D and trimming were established from the DNA sequence. Across this sample there are over 85,000 clones, with roughly 90% seen only once. About 5.4% of the sample belongs to the ten largest clones.

As regards this clone: Its antigen specificity is not known. No much larger clonotype is one base removed from it; base qualities were not supplied.

This clonotype originated in an adult who received the AZD1222 COVID-19 vaccine. The material sequenced was peripheral blood, taken 28 days after the second AZD1222 dose. In this chain, TRBV9 is recombined with TRBJ2-5; TRBD2 lines up with 7 middle nucleotides. The CDR3 protein: CASSSSGVRETQYF. The nucleotides read TGTGCCAGCAGCTCGAGCGGGGTGAGGGAGACCCAGTACTTC. With all but the CDR3 taken from the reference TRBV9 and TRBJ2-5 genes, the full variable domain is: DSGVTQTPKHLITATGQRVTLRCSPRSGDLSVYWYQQSLDQGLQFLIQYYNGEERAKGNILERFSAQQFPDLHSELNLSSLELGDSALYFCASSSSGVRETQYFGPGTRLLVL.